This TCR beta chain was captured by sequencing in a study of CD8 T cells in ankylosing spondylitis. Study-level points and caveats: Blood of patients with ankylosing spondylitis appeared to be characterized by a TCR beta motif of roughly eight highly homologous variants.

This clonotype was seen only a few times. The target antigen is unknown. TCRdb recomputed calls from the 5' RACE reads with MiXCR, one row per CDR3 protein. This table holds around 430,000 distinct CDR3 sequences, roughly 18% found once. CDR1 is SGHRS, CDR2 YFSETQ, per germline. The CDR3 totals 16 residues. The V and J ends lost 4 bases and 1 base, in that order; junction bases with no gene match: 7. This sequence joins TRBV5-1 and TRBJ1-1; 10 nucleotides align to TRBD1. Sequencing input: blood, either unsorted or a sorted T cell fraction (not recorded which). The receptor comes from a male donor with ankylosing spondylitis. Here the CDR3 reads CASSPIRQGANTEAFF. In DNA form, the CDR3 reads TGCGCCAGCAGCCCAATCCGACAGGGGGCGAACACTGAAGCTTTCTTT. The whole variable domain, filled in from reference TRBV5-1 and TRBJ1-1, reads KAGVTQTPRYLIKTRGQQVTLSCSPISGHRSVSWYQQTPGQGLQFLFEYFSETQRNKGNFPGRFSGRQFSNSRSEMNVSTLELGDSALYLCASSPIRQGANTEAFFGQGTRLTVV.